A selection of T cell receptor beta chains follows, all from one sample in a study of blood T cell repertoires in COVID-19. Data came from immunoSEQ multiplex PCR; TCRdb stores just in-frame clones and leaves some out. The sample contains 11,000 to 15,000 clones, around 90% of which appear only once. The sequenced sample was peripheral blood. Receptors were obtained from a human donor in a cohort sampled during active COVID-19. The conserved cysteine and the conserved F or W are not part of the CDR3 here. The listing skips clone size in some rows; elsewhere it reads once, few, many or a size class.

cdr3_length,clone_size,v_call,j_call,cdr3_aa
12,.,TRBV7-8,TRBJ2-7,ASSLDLAGGEQY
10,once,TRBV3-1/TRBV3-2,TRBJ2-5,ASSQWEETQY
14,once,TRBV2,TRBJ1-1,ASSERVGGLDTEAF
14,.,TRBV19,TRBJ1-4,ASSMGAPATNEKLF
13,.,TRBV7-7,TRBJ2-2,ASGLDRGNTGELF
13,once,TRBV18,TRBJ1-4,ASSPGQATNEKLF
14,.,TRBV7-2,TRBJ2-1,ASSLVGGGPSNEQF
11,.,TRBV6-5,TRBJ2-3,ASMRADTDTQY
10,once,TRBV27,TRBJ1-2,ASSPGSGGYT
12,.,TRBV19,TRBJ2-7,ASSPGQGVYEQY